This entry lists 23 T cell receptor beta chains sequenced from one sample in a study of blood T cell repertoires in COVID-19. Repertoires were generated with immunoSEQ multiplex PCR, while TCRdb's copy carries only in-frame clones and drops some. The sample has fewer than 70,000 clones, approximately 80% seen once. What was sequenced was peripheral blood. The receptors here all came from a woman of 80 years or more with acute or convalescent COVID-19.

The chain joins TRBV5-1 to TRBJ2-3; TRBD2 agrees at 13 bases. The CDR3 covers 15 residues. V gave up 5 bases and J gave up 3 bases; unmatched junction bases: 3. Germline CDR1 reads SGHRS; CDR2 reads YFSETQ. CDR3 coding DNA: TGCGCCAGCAGGACTAGCGGGGGGAGGACAGATACGCAGTATTTT. This encodes CASRTSGGRTDTQYF.

The V and J genes are TRBV5-1 and TRBJ2-5, with a weak D call TRBD2 (5 bases). The V end lost 0 bases, the J end lost 2 bases, and 11 bases lay between the germline ends. CDR1 is SGHRS and CDR2 is YFSETQ in the germline V gene. The CDR3 extends over 15 amino acids. This chain's CDR3 is CASSLGVGVQETQYF. CDR3 DNA: TGCGCCAGCAGCTTGGGGGTCGGGGTACAAGAGACCCAGTACTTC. The entire variable domain, with the rest obtained from reference TRBV5-1 and TRBJ2-5, is as follows: KAGVTQTPRYLIKTRGQQVTLSCSPISGHRSVSWYQQTPGQGLQFLFEYFSETQRNKGNFPGRFSGRQFSNSRSEMNVSTLELGDSALYLCASSLGVGVQETQYFGPGTRLLVL.

V gene TRBV5-1 combines with J gene TRBJ1-1; 9 bases align to TRBD1. V lost 2 bases, J lost 3 bases, and 8 bases stayed unmatched. This CDR3 comprises 16 residues. Germline V lookup: CDR1 SGHRS, CDR2 YFSETQ. This chain's CDR3 is CASSFGGTGRYTEAFF. CDR3 bases: TGCGCCAGCAGCTTCGGGGGGACAGGGAGGTACACTGAAGCTTTCTTT.

The chain couples TRBV19 to TRBJ1-5; D uncertain. Deletions cut 5 bases from V and 0 bases from J, with 14 bases between. The germline V gene has CDR1 LNHDA and CDR2 SQIVND (reference sequence). This CDR3 has 16 residues. For the CDR3, the DNA is TGTGCCAGTAGTCGGGGTGGATGGAATAGCAATCAGCCCCAGCATTTT. Translated: CASSRGGWNSNQPQHF.

This sequence joins TRBV3-1 (or the pseudogene TRBV3-2) and TRBJ2-3, with 8 bases fitting TRBD2. The CDR3 runs to 16 residues. The V segment lost 3 bases and the J segment 2 bases; nucleotides outside the gene matches: 7. Germline values: CDR1 LGHDT, CDR2 YNNKEL (reference sequence). CDR3: CASSQGGGGYTDTQYF. CDR3 bases: TGTGCCAGCAGCCAGGGAGGCGGGGGGTACACAGATACGCAGTATTTT.

This clone came up a few times. The chain employs TRBV10-1 and TRBJ2-3; D is unresolved. The germline CDR1 and CDR2 sequences are WNHNN and SYGVQD (reference sequence). With 3 bases removed from V and 0 bases from J, the gap between germline ends came to 13 bases. CDR3 size: 16 residues. CDR3 DNA: TGCGCCAGCAGTGATGGAGTCCTCCCTAGCACAGATACGCAGTATTTT. Protein sequence: CASSDGVLPSTDTQYF.

The count of this clone is one. V and J are TRBV7-8 and TRBJ1-5; 9 bases match TRBD1. Trimming cost V 1 base and J 7 bases; bases outside gene matches: 8. The CDR3 consists of 16 residues. In germline, CDR1 is SGHVS, CDR2 FQNEAQ. The CDR3 DNA sequence: TGTGCCAGCAGCTTAGAGGGACAGGGAGTGATACAGCCCCAGCATTTT. Its translation is CASSLEGQGVIQPQHF.

This clone was recorded only once. The chain joins TRBV4-1 to TRBJ1-4; D is uncertain. Trimming shortened V by 3 bases and J by 6 bases, and 11 bases separated the two germline ends. The germline gives CDR1 MGHRA, CDR2 YSYEKL. CDR3 length equals 14 residues. CDR3 protein: CASSHPVMDEKLFF. Written as DNA, the CDR3 is TGCGCCAGCAGCCACCCGGTGATGGATGAAAAACTGTTTTTT.

This clone was seen more than once but under ten times. This chain joins TRBV15 and TRBJ2-3; tentatively, D is TRBD1 (5 bases). The ends were cut back, 1 base at V and 3 bases at J, with 11 bases in the middle. Per germline, CDR1 LNHNV and CDR2 YYDKDF (reference sequence). This CDR3 spans 15 amino acids. CDR3 in amino acids: CATSRGGRETDTQYF. CDR3 sequence (DNA): TGTGCCACCAGCAGAGGGGGCAGGGAAACAGATACGCAGTATTTT. The entire variable domain, with the rest obtained from reference TRBV15 and TRBJ2-3, is as follows: DAMVIQNPRYQVTQFGKPVTLSCSQTLNHNVMYWYQQKSSQAPKLLFHYYDKDFNNEADTPDNFQSRRPNTSFCFLDIRSPGLGDTAMYLCATSRGGRETDTQYFGPGTRLTVL.

The chain combines TRBV18 with TRBJ1-5; 9 bases match TRBD1. Germline V gives CDR1 KGHSH, CDR2 LQKENI. Trimming at V came to 4 bases and at J to 3 bases, leaving 4 bases not matched to a gene. This CDR3 comprises 15 residues. The CDR3 sequence: CASSQGTGNNQPQHF. CDR3 nucleotides: TGTGCCAGCTCACAGGGGACAGGGAACAATCAGCCCCAGCATTTT.

The V call is TRBV4-1, the J call TRBJ2-1; a possible D gene is TRBD1 (6 bases). Per germline, CDR1 MGHRA and CDR2 YSYEKL. Trimming removed 5 bases at V and 5 bases at J, with 13 bases between. This CDR3 comprises 14 residues. The CDR3 here is CASSDLTGHNEQFF. The CDR3 DNA is TGCGCCAGCAGCGACCTAACAGGGCACAATGAGCAGTTCTTC.

This chain links TRBV3-1 (or the pseudogene TRBV3-2) with TRBJ1-1, with TRBD1 identical over 8 bases. Per the germline V gene, CDR1 is LGHDT and CDR2 is YNNKEL (reference sequence). J gave up 0 bases and V 3 bases, and 12 bases lay outside the gene matches. CDR3 size: 18 residues. In nucleotides, the CDR3 is TGTGCCAGCAGCCACGGAGGGGGCAGGGGGCCCATGAACACTGAAGCTTTCTTT. Translated: CASSHGGGRGPMNTEAFF.

V is TRBV29-1 and J is TRBJ1-1, with 8 bases identical to TRBD1. CDR1 is SQVTM and CDR2 is ANQGSEA in the germline V gene. There are 14 residues in the CDR3. Trimming took 5 bases from V and 1 from J; bases not matched to a gene: 6. The DNA of the CDR3 is TGCAGCGTTTGGGACAGGCGGGAGAACACTGAAGCTTTCTTT. It yields the protein CSVWDRRENTEAFF.

The CDR3 is CASSKDRGGFGYTF. The CDR3 DNA reads as TGTGCCAGCAGTAAGGACAGGGGGGGGTTTGGCTACACCTTC. The gene calls are TRBV6-2 or TRBV6-3 and TRBJ1-2; 10 bases map to TRBD1. From germline, CDR1 is MNHEY and CDR2 SVGEGT. The CDR3 length is 14 residues. V gave up 5 bases and J gave up 7 bases; unmatched junction bases: 7.

The genes are TRBV7-9 and TRBJ1-1, with TRBD1 matching over 7 bases. CDR3 length equals 16 residues. Germline CDR1 SEHNR, CDR2 FQNEAQ (reference sequence). V was clipped by 0 bases and J by 4 bases; unmatched bases: 8. CDR3 sequence: CASSLAIGGGGTEAFF. In DNA, the CDR3 is TGTGCCAGCAGCTTAGCCATAGGGGGCGGCGGCACTGAAGCTTTCTTT.

This clone appeared a single time. The chain employs TRBV19 and TRBJ1-1; possibly TRBD1 for D (6 bases). CDR3 length equals 13 residues. In germline, CDR1 is LNHDA, CDR2 SQIVND (reference sequence). The V end was cut by 10 bases, the J end by 0 bases, with 12 bases between. The CDR3: CATSDSMNTEAFF. CDR3 sequence (DNA): TGTGCCACATCGGACAGCATGAACACTGAAGCTTTCTTT.

The rearrangement uses TRBV5-5 and TRBJ1-3; D ambiguous. This CDR3 has 15 residues. CDR1 and CDR2 from the germline V gene are SGHKS and YYEKEE (reference sequence). V shed 4 bases and J shed 3 bases, with 14 bases lying between them. CDR3 sequence (DNA): TGTGCCAGCAGCCAGAACGGAGGGAGTGGAAACACCATATATTTT. It translates to CASSQNGGSGNTIYF.

The chain joins TRBV20-1 to TRBJ2-7; maybe TRBD1 (5 bases). Trimming pared 3 bases from V and 1 base from J, leaving 7 bases between. The CDR3 has 12 residues. The germline gives CDR1 DFQATT, CDR2 SNEGSKA (reference sequence). The CDR3 DNA reads TGCAGTGCTAGTCGACAGTCCTACGAGCAGTACTTC. It translates to CSASRQSYEQYF.

The rearrangement joins TRBV5-1 to TRBJ1-5, with D tentatively TRBD1 (5 bases). The CDR3 has 15 residues. V was cut by 0 bases and J by 5 bases, with 12 bases left in between. From germline, CDR1 is SGHRS and CDR2 YFSETQ. The CDR3 protein is CASSLDGGVDQPQHF. The CDR3 DNA sequence: TGCGCCAGCAGCTTGGACGGGGGGGTTGATCAGCCCCAGCATTTT.

This chain links TRBV7-9 with TRBJ2-5; TRBD1 matches 7 bases. Trimming took 2 bases from V and 2 from J; bases not matched to a gene: 5. Germline lookup yields CDR1 SEHNR and CDR2 FQNEAQ (reference sequence). The length of the CDR3 is 15 residues. The CDR3 DNA is TGTGCCAGCAGCTTAATACAGGGGAATCAAGAGACCCAGTACTTC. It codes for CASSLIQGNQETQYF.

This clone came up once. The chain links TRBV5-4 to TRBJ2-7; maybe TRBD2 (6 bases). V was pared by 5 bases and J by 2 bases, with 11 bases between. Germline CDR1 SGHNT, CDR2 YYREEE (reference sequence). This CDR3 is 13 amino acids long. For the CDR3, the DNA is TGTGCCAGCAGGGTAGGACTAACCTACGAGCAGTACTTC. Protein product: CASRVGLTYEQYF.

The rearrangement joins TRBV16 to TRBJ1-4; no clear D gene. V was pared by 8 bases and J by 4 bases, with 17 bases between. The CDR3 is 15 residues long. CDR1 and CDR2 from the germline V gene are KGHSY and FQNENV. For the CDR3, the DNA is TGTGCCAGCGGTAACAGCGGACTTGGTAATGAAAAACTGTTTTTT. Translated: CASGNSGLGNEKLFF.

The gene calls are TRBV12-5 and TRBJ2-4; D is unclear. The CDR3 consists of 15 residues. V was clipped by 1 base and J by 0 bases, with 7 bases between them. Per germline, CDR1 LGHNT and CDR2 FRNRAP. The CDR3 loop reads CASGLGVVAKNIQYF. CDR3 bases: TGTGCTAGTGGTTTGGGCGTAGTAGCCAAAAACATTCAGTACTTC.